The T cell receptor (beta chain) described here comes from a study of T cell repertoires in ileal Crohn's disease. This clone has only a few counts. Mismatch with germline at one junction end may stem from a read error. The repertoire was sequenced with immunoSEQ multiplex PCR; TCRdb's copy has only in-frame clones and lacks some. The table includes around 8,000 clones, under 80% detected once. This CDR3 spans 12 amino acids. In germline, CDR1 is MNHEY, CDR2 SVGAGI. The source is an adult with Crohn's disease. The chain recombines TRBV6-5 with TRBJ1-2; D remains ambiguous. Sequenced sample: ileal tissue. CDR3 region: CASSYSGYRYTF. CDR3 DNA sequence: TGTGCCAGCAGTTACTCGGGCTATCGCTACACCTTC.